These 2 T cell receptor beta chains share one sample of origin, sequenced in a study of blood T cell repertoires in COVID-19. Using immunoSEQ multiplex PCR, the repertoire was profiled, and TCRdb retains in-frame clones only, with some absent. The repertoire holds 300,000 to 400,000 clones, with roughly 90% as singletons. The sample was peripheral blood. These receptors were taken from a woman aged 45-60 years with active or convalescent COVID-19.

This clone was detected a few times. The gene calls are TRBV19 and TRBJ1-6; D remains unclear. Germline CDR1 reads LNHDA; CDR2 reads SQIVND (reference sequence). This CDR3 is built from 13 residues. Trimming left V 6 bases short and J 2 bases short, with 5 bases between. CDR3 DNA: TGTGCCAGTAGCCAGACCTATAATTCACCCCTCCACTTT. It codes for CASSQTYNSPLHF.

CDR3 nucleotide sequence: TGTGCCAGCAGCTCCGGGACAGGGGGTTATGGCTACACCTTC. It is translated as CASSSGTGGYGYTF. The chain carries TRBV11-1 and TRBJ1-2, with 11 bases fitting TRBD1. Per germline, CDR1 SGHAT and CDR2 FQDESV (reference sequence). V lost 4 bases, J lost 5 bases, and 3 bases stayed unmatched. The CDR3 is 14 amino acids.